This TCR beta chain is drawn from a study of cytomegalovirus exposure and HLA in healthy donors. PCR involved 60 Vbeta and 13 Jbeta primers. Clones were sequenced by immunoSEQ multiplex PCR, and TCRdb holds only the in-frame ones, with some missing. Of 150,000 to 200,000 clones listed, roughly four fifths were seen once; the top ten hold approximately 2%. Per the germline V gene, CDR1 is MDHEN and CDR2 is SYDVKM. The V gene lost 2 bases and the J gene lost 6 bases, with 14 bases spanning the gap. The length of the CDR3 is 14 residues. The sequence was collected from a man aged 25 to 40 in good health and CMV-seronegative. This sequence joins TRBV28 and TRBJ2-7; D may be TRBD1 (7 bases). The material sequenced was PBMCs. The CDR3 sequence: CASSLQGGKREQYF. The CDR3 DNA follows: TGTGCCAGCAGTTTACAGGGGGGCAAACGCGAGCAGTACTTC.